This TCR beta chain was sequenced for a study of blood T cell repertoires in COVID-19. Profiling relied on immunoSEQ multiplex PCR, and the TCRdb table lists in-frame clones only, not all of them. The sample includes approximately 210,000 clones, more than 65% of them seen just once. Per germline, CDR1 SGHTA and CDR2 FQGNSA. The CDR3 has 15 residues. Trimming left V 2 bases short and J 8 bases short, with 16 bases between. This sequence originates from a woman between 45 and 65 years old with acute COVID-19. The chain carries TRBV7-2 and TRBJ2-4; unclear D gene. The sequenced sample was PBMCs or T cells enriched from blood (not recorded which). DNA of the CDR3: TGTGCCAGCAGCTTATCTGGCAGTCTGATGGACATTCAGTACTTC. It yields the protein CASSLSGSLMDIQYF.